This passage covers 20 T cell receptor beta chains from one sample sequenced in a study of T cell changes during pregnancy in multiple sclerosis. TCRdb's copy holds only in-frame clones and misses some; the assay was immunoSEQ multiplex PCR. The repertoire includes approximately 40,000 clones, approximately 93% of them detected once, and approximately 8.6% sits in the top ten. Sample: CD8+ T cells from peripheral blood mononuclear cells, taken in the third trimester of pregnancy. The origin of the receptors is a female donor with multiple sclerosis, enrolled in a pregnancy study.

This chain uses TRBV4-1 with TRBJ1-3; maybe TRBD1 (5 bases). Per the germline V gene, CDR1 is MGHRA and CDR2 is YSYEKL. The CDR3 runs 15 residues. With 4 bases removed from V and 0 bases from J, the gap between germline ends came to 10 bases. The CDR3 here is CASSPTGGSGNTIYF. The CDR3 coding sequence is TGCGCCAGCAGCCCAACCGGGGGCTCTGGAAACACCATATATTTT.

This clone was recorded only once. This sequence joins TRBV4-1 and TRBJ2-3; 8 nucleotides agree with TRBD1. V was pared by 1 base and J by 5 bases, with 8 bases of the junction left unmatched. Germline-derived CDR1 and CDR2 are MGHRA and YSYEKL. The CDR3 has 16 residues. The CDR3 here is CASSQGTQGAGDTQYF. As DNA, the CDR3 is TGCGCCAGCAGCCAAGGCACCCAGGGGGCGGGAGATACGCAGTATTTT.

This clone was recorded once. The chain links TRBV6-6 to TRBJ1-4; D not resolved. Germline assignment: CDR1 MNHNY and CDR2 SVGAGI (reference sequence). There are 11 residues in the CDR3. With 6 bases removed from V and 7 bases from J, the gap between germline ends came to 6 bases. CDR3 coding DNA: TGTGCCAGCAGCCCCAGTGAAAAACTGTTTTTT. Protein sequence: CASSPSEKLFF.

V gene TRBV25-1 combines with J gene TRBJ2-1; maybe TRBD1 (6 bases). Trimming left V 2 bases short and J 1 base short, with 9 bases between. This CDR3 has 15 residues. The germline gives CDR1 MGHDK, CDR2 SYGVNS. CDR3 DNA: TGTGCCAGCAGTGAAGGTAGGGGGTCCTACAATGAGCAGTTCTTC. Amino acids: CASSEGRGSYNEQFF. The full variable domain, with the rest looked up from reference TRBV25-1 and TRBJ2-1, is EADIYQTPRYLVIGTGKKITLECSQTMGHDKMYWYQQDPGMELHLIHYSYGVNSTEKGDLSSESTVSRIRTEHFPLTLESARPSHTSQYLCASSEGRGSYNEQFFGPGTRLTVL.

The genes are TRBV11-2 and TRBJ2-7; D unresolved. V was clipped by 1 base and J by 1 base, with 11 bases between them. This CDR3 region has 15 residues. The germline CDR1 and CDR2 sequences are SGHAT and FQNNGV. Here the CDR3 DNA reads TGTGCCAGCAGCTTAGCTCAGGAACCTTCCTACGAGCAGTACTTC. Protein: CASSLAQEPSYEQYF.

This chain joins TRBV12-5 and TRBJ2-2; 11 bases fit TRBD1. The CDR3 sequence is 16 residues long. Germline V lookup: CDR1 LGHNT, CDR2 FRNRAP. Trimming at V came to 5 bases and at J to 4 bases, leaving 6 bases not matched to a gene. The CDR3 sequence: CASGTGQGAGTGELFF. CDR3 in DNA: TGTGCTAGTGGTACCGGACAGGGGGCGGGCACCGGGGAGCTGTTTTTT.

J is TRBJ2-7 and V is TRBV27, with 12 positions matching TRBD1. Germline V gene lookup returns CDR1 MNHEY and CDR2 SMNVEV (reference sequence). With V trimmed by 3 bases and J by 7 bases, 4 bases remained unmatched. CDR3 length: 14 amino acids. The CDR3 reads CASSLGTGGSEQYF. CDR3 bases: TGTGCCAGCAGTTTGGGGACAGGGGGCTCTGAGCAGTACTTC.

Here the CDR3 DNA reads TGTGCCACCAGCCCAAGCAGGACTTCAAAAAACATTCAGTACTTC. Translating gives CATSPSRTSKNIQYF. This chain joins TRBV15 and TRBJ2-4; D possibly corresponds to TRBD2 (5 bases). V was trimmed by 5 bases and J by 4 bases, leaving 15 bases between them. CDR3 length: 15 amino acids. Germline V CDR1 and CDR2: LNHNV, YYDKDF (reference sequence).

V is TRBV27 and J is TRBJ1-6, with a tentative D call TRBD1 (5 bases). The ends were cut back, 5 bases at V and 0 bases at J, with 5 bases in the middle. The V gene's germline CDR1 is MNHEY and CDR2 SMNVEV (reference sequence). The CDR3 length is 14 residues. The chain's CDR3 is CASSDSSYNSPLHF. The CDR3 DNA sequence: TGTGCCAGCAGTGACAGCTCCTATAATTCACCCCTCCACTTT.

This rearrangement joins TRBV6-5 to TRBJ2-7; 12 bases fit TRBD1. The CDR3 runs 14 residues. V gave up 4 bases and J gave up 5 bases; unmatched junction bases: 3. Germline CDR1 and CDR2: MNHEY and SVGAGI. The CDR3 region has the DNA TGTGCCAGCAGTTCCGGGACAGGGGGCCACGAGCAGTACTTC. The encoded protein is CASSSGTGGHEQYF.

The chain has TRBV7-9 and TRBJ2-7, with 8 bases that match TRBD2. Germline V lookup: CDR1 SEHNR, CDR2 FQNEAQ (reference sequence). V was clipped by 5 bases and J by 3 bases; unmatched bases: 12. The CDR3 sequence is 16 residues long. CDR3 sequence reads: CASSQLNRGGGYEQYF. In DNA, the CDR3 is TGTGCCAGCAGCCAATTAAACCGGGGGGGCGGCTACGAGCAGTACTTC.

The rearrangement links TRBV5-5 to TRBJ2-7, with D possibly matching TRBD1 (5 bases). Germline V gene data show CDR1 as SGHKS and CDR2 as YYEKEE (reference sequence). The CDR3 covers 13 residues. V lost 0 bases to trimming and J lost 7 bases, with 11 bases between them. In nucleotides, the CDR3 is TGTGCCAGCAGCTTGGAGGCCTCAGGGGAGCAGTACTTC. Amino acid sequence: CASSLEASGEQYF.

This clone has a single count. J is TRBJ2-2 and V is TRBV27; possibly TRBD2 for D (6 bases). The germline CDR1 and CDR2 sequences are MNHEY and SMNVEV (reference sequence). The V gene lost 7 bases and the J gene lost 6 bases, with 15 bases spanning the gap. CDR3 length equals 14 residues. CDR3 region: CASKKLTSPGELFF. The CDR3, as DNA: TGTGCCAGCAAAAAACTTACTAGCCCCGGGGAGCTGTTTTTT.

In the case of this clone: At one end, the junction sequence differs from germline, possibly due to a read error. The V call is TRBV7-7, the J call TRBJ2-1, with TRBD1 matching over 9 bases. This CDR3 region has 15 residues. Germline V CDR1 and CDR2: SSHAT, FNYEAQ (reference sequence). The CDR3 protein is CASSLFATGGSEQFF. In nucleotides, the CDR3 is TGTGCTAGCAGCCTGTTCGCGACAGGGGGAAGTGAGCAGTTCTTC.

The J gene is TRBJ1-5, the V gene TRBV7-8, with D tentatively TRBD1 (6 bases). CDR3 length: 16 residues. The V gene lost 1 base and the J gene lost 0 bases, with 10 bases spanning the gap. The germline gives CDR1 SGHVS, CDR2 FQNEAQ. CDR3 DNA: TGTGCCAGCAGCTTAGAGGGGGGGTATAGCAATCAGCCCCAGCATTTT. This encodes CASSLEGGYSNQPQHF.

Points on this clone: Other DNA sequences in the same sample also yield this CDR3. This chain links TRBV15 with TRBJ2-3; the D gene is possibly TRBD2 (6 bases). This CDR3 contains 14 residues. Germline-derived CDR1 and CDR2 are LNHNV and YYDKDF (reference sequence). Trimming shortened V by 5 bases and J by 6 bases, and 15 bases separated the two germline ends. The CDR3 DNA sequence: TGTGCCACCAGCGGCCCTCCGAGCGGGGATACGCAGTATTTT. It encodes CATSGPPSGDTQYF.

V is TRBV6-5 and J is TRBJ1-4; the match to TRBD1 covers 8 bases. Germline V gene sequence: CDR1 MNHEY, CDR2 SVGAGI. With V trimmed by 5 bases and J by 5 bases, 7 bases remained unmatched. The CDR3 is 15 residues long. CDR3 in DNA: TGTGCCAGCAGTAAGAGGACAGGGAACAATGAAAAACTGTTTTTT. The encoded protein is CASSKRTGNNEKLFF.

The chain links TRBV6-5 to TRBJ1-1; 9 nucleotides align to TRBD1. Germline assignment: CDR1 MNHEY and CDR2 SVGAGI. V shed 4 bases, J shed 6 bases, and the junction held 9 bases outside the gene matches. This CDR3 is 15 amino acids long. CDR3 protein: CASSSPGQGNPEAFF. In DNA form, the CDR3 reads TGTGCCAGCAGTTCCCCGGGACAGGGAAACCCTGAAGCTTTCTTT.

The table lists this clone with a count of one. J is TRBJ2-5 and V is TRBV7-8; TRBD1 agrees at 9 bases. There are 14 residues in the CDR3. Germline loops: CDR1 SGHVS, CDR2 FQNEAQ. Trimming removed 3 bases from V and 4 bases from J; junction bases left unmatched: 3. The CDR3 nucleotides are TGTGCCAGCAGCTTCACAGGGGGCGGAGAGACCCAGTACTTC. Amino acid sequence: CASSFTGGGETQYF.

J is TRBJ2-1 and V is TRBV5-5; TRBD1 agrees at 7 bases. The CDR3 runs to 13 residues. Losses at the gene ends were 4 bases for V and 11 bases for J; bases not matched to a gene: 9. Germline V gene sequence: CDR1 SGHKS, CDR2 YYEKEE (reference sequence). The CDR3, as DNA: TGTGCCAGCAGCCCGACAGGGTTTGACCAGCAGTTCTTC. It translates to CASSPTGFDQQFF.